This T cell receptor (beta chain) appears in the sequencing data of a study of CD8 T cells in ankylosing spondylitis. Germline V gene lookup returns CDR1 DFQATT and CDR2 SNEGSKA (reference sequence). CDR3 length: 17 amino acids. This clonotype has just a few counts. At one end, the junction sequence differs from germline, possibly due to a read error. TCRdb ran MiXCR on the 5' RACE reads and lists one entry per CDR3 protein. The data contain about 320,000 distinct CDR3 sequences, roughly 12% of them singletons. The rearrangement links TRBV20-1 to TRBJ2-7; 8 bases align to TRBD1. The sample consisted of blood, either unsorted or a sorted T cell fraction (not recorded which). The sequence derives from a female donor with ankylosing spondylitis or in good health (not recorded which). As DNA, the CDR3 is TGCTGTGCTAGGACGGCCTTCGGACAGGGTAGCTCCTACGAGCAGTACTTC. Its protein is CCARTAFGQGSSYEQYF.